These 18 T cell receptor beta chains share one sample of origin, sequenced in a study of T cell responses to AZD1222 COVID-19 vaccine. Produced via immunoSEQ multiplex PCR; TCRdb's table is partial and in-frame only. The sample includes around 140,000 clones, around 91% seen only once; the top ten take approximately 9%. The sample in question was peripheral blood, obtained 28 days after the second AZD1222 dose. These receptors all come from an adult who received the AZD1222 COVID-19 vaccine.

The rearrangement links TRBV5-4 to TRBJ2-7; 9 nucleotides line up with TRBD1. The CDR3 has 14 amino acids. Losses at the gene ends were 4 bases for V and 5 bases for J; bases not matched to a gene: 7. Per the germline V gene, CDR1 is SGHNT and CDR2 is YYREEE (reference sequence). The CDR3, as DNA: TGTGCCAGCAGCAAGGACAGGGGTGCCCACGAGCAGTACTTC. Protein: CASSKDRGAHEQYF. Full variable domain (rest looked up from reference TRBV5-4 and TRBJ2-7): ETGVTQSPTHLIKTRGQQVTLRCSSQSGHNTVSWYQQALGQGPQFIFQYYREEENGRGNFPPRFSGLQFPNYSSELNVNALELDDSALYLCASSKDRGAHEQYFGPGTRLTVT.

The chain carries TRBV27 and TRBJ2-1; D uncertain. With 7 bases removed from V and 5 bases from J, the gap between germline ends came to 12 bases. CDR1 MNHEY and CDR2 SMNVEV come from the germline V gene (reference sequence). CDR3 size: 13 residues. The CDR3 protein is CASTAYDNNEQFF. The CDR3 DNA reads TGTGCCAGCACAGCCTACGATAACAATGAGCAGTTCTTC.

The rearrangement joins TRBV19 to TRBJ2-3; D is possibly TRBD2 (5 bases). The CDR3 loop spans 14 amino acids. The V and J ends lost 5 bases and 3 bases respectively, with 12 bases between them. Germline values: CDR1 LNHDA, CDR2 SQIVND (reference sequence). CDR3 DNA sequence: TGTGCCAGTAGTCTACTAGGTGGGACAGATACGCAGTATTTT. It is translated as CASSLLGGTDTQYF.

This chain links TRBV28 with TRBJ1-1; 9 nucleotides align to TRBD1. The trim removed 7 bases at V and 6 bases at J, leaving 9 bases unmatched. The CDR3 spans 14 residues. The germline V gene encodes CDR1 MDHEN and CDR2 SYDVKM. The DNA for the CDR3 is TGTGCCAGCAAAATCCGGACAGGGGCCTCTGAAGCTTTCTTT. Amino acids: CASKIRTGASEAFF.

The chain joins TRBV19 to TRBJ1-1; a weak D match, TRBD1 (5 bases). V was cut by 7 bases and J by 1 base, with 13 bases left in between. CDR3 size: 14 residues. Germline V gene lookup returns CDR1 LNHDA and CDR2 SQIVND (reference sequence). The CDR3 nucleotides are TGTGCCAGTACTTCGTTTGGGGGGAACACTGAAGCTTTCTTT. Its translation is CASTSFGGNTEAFF.

V gene TRBV28 combines with J gene TRBJ2-5, with TRBD2 as a possible D gene (6 bases). Germline CDR1 is MDHEN and CDR2 is SYDVKM. This CDR3 region has 15 residues. Trimming removed 5 bases from V and 5 bases from J, with 18 bases in between. The CDR3 coding sequence is TGTGCCAGCAGTCCCCAGGCAGGCGGAGGGGAGACCCAGTACTTC. It yields the protein CASSPQAGGGETQYF.

The V gene is TRBV29-1, the J gene TRBJ2-3, with D unclear. The CDR3 runs 14 residues. Trimming took 6 bases from V and 2 from J, leaving 15 bases between them. The V gene's germline CDR1 is SQVTM and CDR2 ANQGSEA. The DNA for the CDR3 is TGCAGCGTCCTGTTGAAGCGATTCACAGATACGCAGTATTTT. This encodes CSVLLKRFTDTQYF.

The gene calls are TRBV19 and TRBJ2-5; D remains unclear. V was pared by 5 bases and J by 1 base, with 11 bases between. CDR1 and CDR2 from the germline V gene are LNHDA and SQIVND (reference sequence). The CDR3 totals 14 residues. The CDR3 DNA reads as TGTGCCAGTAGTCGTCTAGAACCCCAAGAGACCCAGTACTTC. Translating gives CASSRLEPQETQYF.

The chain uses TRBV15 and TRBJ2-3; 7 nucleotides agree with TRBD2. V shed 2 bases and J 5 bases; nucleotides not matched to a gene: 10. The CDR3 covers 16 residues. From germline, CDR1 is LNHNV and CDR2 YYDKDF (reference sequence). CDR3 protein: CATSRFPGGREDTQYF. CDR3 coding DNA: TGTGCCACCAGCAGATTCCCCGGGGGGAGGGAAGATACGCAGTATTTT.

This clone was seen once. V and J are TRBV14 and TRBJ1-3, with 10 bases fitting TRBD1. V trimming: 4 bases; J trimming: 2 bases; junction bases outside the gene matches: 5. The CDR3 covers 16 residues. The germline gives CDR1 SGHDN, CDR2 FVKESK. Here the CDR3 DNA reads TGTGCCAGCAGCCCCAGAGGGACAGGGGCTGGAAACACCATATATTTT. Amino acids: CASSPRGTGAGNTIYF.

The chain employs TRBV5-4 and TRBJ1-6; 9 nucleotides agree with TRBD1. This CDR3 is built from 15 residues. Germline CDR1 is SGHNT and CDR2 is YYREEE (reference sequence). The trim removed 0 bases at V and 10 bases at J, leaving 5 bases unmatched. The CDR3 DNA is TGTGCCAGCAGCTTGGGTGGGACAGGGCCCTCACCCCTCCACTTT. This gives the protein CASSLGGTGPSPLHF.

This clone was observed once. Other DNA sequences in this specimen translate into the identical CDR3. The V and J genes are TRBV19 and TRBJ2-2, with TRBD1 identical over 7 bases. The ends lost 7 bases at V and 4 bases at J; junction bases unmatched: 9. Germline V gives CDR1 LNHDA, CDR2 SQIVND (reference sequence). CDR3 length: 15 residues. The DNA of the CDR3 is TGTGCCAGTACCAAAGGGACAGAAATCACCGGGGAGCTGTTTTTT. Protein sequence: CASTKGTEITGELFF.

V is TRBV5-1 and J is TRBJ2-5; D is ambiguous. V was pared by 0 bases and J by 4 bases, with 10 bases between. From germline, CDR1 is SGHRS and CDR2 YFSETQ. The CDR3 totals 14 residues. CDR3 in DNA: TGCGCCAGCAGCTTGGTAGGAGACGCAGAGACCCAGTACTTC. Encoded protein: CASSLVGDAETQYF.

The rearrangement uses TRBV6-2 or TRBV6-3 and TRBJ2-7, with TRBD2 as a possible D gene (6 bases). The germline gives CDR1 MNHEY, CDR2 SVGEGT. CDR3 length: 13 amino acids. Trimming stripped 5 bases from V and 3 bases from J, with 11 bases between. The DNA of the CDR3 is TGTGCCAGCAGTCCCCGGGGGATCTACGAGCAGTACGTC. Its translation is CASSPRGIYEQYV.

This rearrangement joins TRBV27 to TRBJ2-3, with 10 nucleotides matching TRBD2. Germline V gene data show CDR1 as MNHEY and CDR2 as SMNVEV (reference sequence). V was pared by 5 bases and J by 1 base, with 0 bases of the junction left unmatched. The CDR3 runs to 14 residues. DNA for the CDR3: TGTGCCAGCAGTCTAGCGGGAGGCACAGATACGCAGTATTTT. Amino acid sequence: CASSLAGGTDTQYF.

The V gene is TRBV4-1, the J gene TRBJ1-3; 7 bases agree with TRBD1. This CDR3 comprises 16 residues. CDR1 and CDR2 (germline): MGHRA, YSYEKL. J lost 9 bases, V lost 1 base, and 12 bases had no gene match. The CDR3 nucleotides are TGCGCCAGCAGCCAAGGCAGGGGGACGCCGGGTACCACCATATATTTT. Its protein product is CASSQGRGTPGTTIYF.

This chain links TRBV5-1 with TRBJ1-2; D gene uncertain. CDR3 size: 14 residues. The germline gives CDR1 SGHRS, CDR2 YFSETQ. Trimming took 1 base from V and 8 from J, leaving 15 bases between them. The CDR3 DNA follows: TGCGCCAGCAGCTTGTCGGGTCCTTACGACGGCTACACCTTC. This encodes CASSLSGPYDGYTF.

In nucleotides, the CDR3 is TGTGCCAGCAGTTCCGGGACAGGGAACTCTGGAAACACCATATATTTT. The encoded protein is CASSSGTGNSGNTIYF. The J gene is TRBJ1-3, the V gene TRBV7-9; the match to TRBD1 covers 9 bases. The V gene end was trimmed by 6 bases and the J gene end by 0 bases; junction bases not matched to a gene: 6. Germline V gene lookup returns CDR1 SEHNR and CDR2 FQNEAQ (reference sequence). This CDR3 is 16 amino acids long.